A selection of T cell receptor beta chains follows, all from one sample in a study of post-analysis software for immune sequencing data. Via MiXCR, TCRdb re-called the PCR reads, giving one row per CDR3 protein. The top ten hold 9.5% to 13% of the sample, which has about 500,000 distinct CDR3 sequences, under 55% seen once. Input material: blood. These receptors were collected from a girl aged 5-17 years with multiple sclerosis. Each CDR3 is given with its conserved first and last residue. The order of the fields is V gene, clone size, J gene, D gene, CDR3 DNA, CDR3 protein. A D gene is named only where the DNA matches it firmly. Some rows mark clone size as missing; the rest say once, few, many or name a class of expanded clone.

v_call: TRBV28; clone_size: NA; j_call: TRBJ1-2; d_call: NA; cdr3_nt: TGTGCCAGCAGTATTCAGCTAAACTATGGCTACACCTTC; cdr3_aa: CASSIQLNYGYTF
v_call: TRBV10-3; clone_size: NA; j_call: TRBJ2-7; d_call: NA; cdr3_nt: TGTGCCATCAGTTCCCCGCAAAGTGGGGACGAGCAGTACTTC; cdr3_aa: CAISSPQSGDEQYF
v_call: TRBV7-9; clone_size: NA; j_call: TRBJ2-1; d_call: NA; cdr3_nt: TGTGCCAGCAGCTGGGAGCGCTCCCGGACGGATGAGCAGTTCTTC; cdr3_aa: CASSWERSRTDEQFF
v_call: TRBV7-2; clone_size: once; j_call: TRBJ1-6; d_call: TRBD1; cdr3_nt: TGTGCCAGCAGCTCACGACAGGGAAAGTCACCCCTCCACTTT; cdr3_aa: CASSSRQGKSPLHF
v_call: TRBV7-6; clone_size: few; j_call: TRBJ2-1; d_call: TRBD1; cdr3_nt: TGTGCCAGCAGCTTAACAGCCGGGACAGGGGCGAATGAGCAGTTCTTC; cdr3_aa: CASSLTAGTGANEQFF
v_call: TRBV20-1; clone_size: NA; j_call: TRBJ2-3; d_call: TRBD1; cdr3_nt: TGCAGTACTAGGGCTCCGACAGGGGTAGATACGCAGTATTTT; cdr3_aa: CSTRAPTGVDTQYF
v_call: TRBV20-1; clone_size: NA; j_call: TRBJ2-4; d_call: NA; cdr3_nt: TGCAGTGTAATGGGGAGAATCGTCAAAAACATTCAGTACTTC; cdr3_aa: CSVMGRIVKNIQYF
v_call: TRBV6-4; clone_size: NA; j_call: TRBJ1-2; d_call: NA; cdr3_nt: TGTGCCAGCAGTGACTCGATTCTTCCTGGCTTGTCTGGCTACACCTTC; cdr3_aa: CASSDSILPGLSGYTF
v_call: TRBV24-1; clone_size: once; j_call: TRBJ2-1; d_call: TRBD2; cdr3_nt: TGTGCCACCAGTGATCCGGGACTAGCGGAAACACACAATGAGCAGTTCTTC; cdr3_aa: CATSDPGLAETHNEQFF
v_call: TRBV6-6; clone_size: NA; j_call: TRBJ2-2; d_call: TRBD2; cdr3_nt: TGTGCCAGCATTAGTAGCGGGTTGGGCGGGGAGCTGTTTTTT; cdr3_aa: CASISSGLGGELFF
v_call: TRBV7-2; clone_size: NA; j_call: TRBJ2-5; d_call: NA; cdr3_nt: TGTGCCAGCAGCGAGAACGACAGGGAGGGGTACTTC; cdr3_aa: CASSENDREGYF
v_call: TRBV20-1; clone_size: NA; j_call: TRBJ1-1; d_call: TRBD1; cdr3_nt: TGCAGTGCTAGAGGACAGGGAGGTGTGGAAGCTTTCTTT; cdr3_aa: CSARGQGGVEAFF
v_call: TRBV15; clone_size: few; j_call: TRBJ2-7; d_call: NA; cdr3_nt: TGTGCCACCAGCAGAGATCGGCAGATGCTAGATTTTTTGACTTCCTACGAGCAGTACTTC; cdr3_aa: CATSRDRQMLDFLTSYEQYF
v_call: TRBV7-6; clone_size: few; j_call: TRBJ1-2; d_call: TRBD1; cdr3_nt: TGTGCCAGCAGCTTAGGGGACAGCGGACCCTACACCTTC; cdr3_aa: CASSLGDSGPYTF
v_call: TRBV7-3; clone_size: NA; j_call: TRBJ2-3; d_call: NA; cdr3_nt: TGTGCCAGCAGCTTGAGTGGCGGAACGCATACGCAGTATTTT; cdr3_aa: CASSLSGGTHTQYF
v_call: TRBV6-5; clone_size: few; j_call: TRBJ1-2; d_call: TRBD1; cdr3_nt: TGTGCCAGCAGAAACCGGGACAGGATACTTTATGGCTACACCTTC; cdr3_aa: CASRNRDRILYGYTF
v_call: TRBV12-3/TRBV12-4; clone_size: few; j_call: TRBJ2-3; d_call: NA; cdr3_nt: TGTGCCAGCAGGCTACTCCTAGCCACAGATACGCAGTATTTT; cdr3_aa: CASRLLLATDTQYF
v_call: TRBV10-3; clone_size: NA; j_call: TRBJ2-7; d_call: NA; cdr3_nt: TGTGCCATCGAACAGGGCCCGTCTTCCTACGAGCAGTACTTC; cdr3_aa: CAIEQGPSSYEQYF
v_call: TRBV7-3; clone_size: once; j_call: TRBJ2-5; d_call: NA; cdr3_nt: TGTGCCAGCAGCGCCGGGACTTACCGAGGCGATGAGCAGTACTTC; cdr3_aa: CASSAGTYRGDEQYF
v_call: TRBV20-1; clone_size: few; j_call: TRBJ2-7; d_call: TRBD2; cdr3_nt: TGCAGTGCTAGAGTAAGGCTAGCGGGCCAGTACAATGAGCAGTACTTC; cdr3_aa: CSARVRLAGQYNEQYF
v_call: TRBV6-5; clone_size: NA; j_call: TRBJ2-2; d_call: NA; cdr3_nt: TGTGCCAGCAGACCGCCAGGGAGACGGCGCACCGGGGAGCTGTTTTTT; cdr3_aa: CASRPPGRRRTGELFF
v_call: TRBV2; clone_size: few; j_call: TRBJ2-3; d_call: TRBD2; cdr3_nt: TGTGCCAGCAGTGAGCATGTTAGCGGGAGGGGCACAGATACGCAGTATTTT; cdr3_aa: CASSEHVSGRGTDTQYF